The 14 T cell receptor beta chains reported below all come from one sample, sequenced in a study of blood T cell repertoires in COVID-19. Generated by immunoSEQ multiplex PCR, the TCRdb table keeps only in-frame clones and is missing some. The sample includes about 280,000 clones, nearly 90% of them seen just once. Material for sequencing was peripheral blood. The receptors originated from a man in his late teens or twenties with active or convalescent COVID-19.

The chain is built from TRBV25-1 and TRBJ1-2, with a possible D match to TRBD1 (5 bases). V was clipped by 0 bases and J by 6 bases, with 11 bases between them. CDR3 length: 14 residues. Germline lookup yields CDR1 MGHDK and CDR2 SYGVNS. This chain's CDR3 is CASSEYLPGDGYTF. CDR3 nucleotides: TGTGCCAGCAGTGAATATCTCCCGGGGGATGGCTACACCTTC.

This chain links TRBV7-8 with TRBJ2-3; 11 nucleotides agree with TRBD2. The V and J ends lost 5 bases and 0 bases, in that order; junction bases with no gene match: 4. Germline CDR1 is SGHVS and CDR2 is FQNEAQ. CDR3 size: 16 residues. The DNA of the CDR3 is TGTGCCAGCAGCCTCCGACTAGCGGGGAGCACAGATACGCAGTATTTT. Its translation is CASSLRLAGSTDTQYF.

The V gene is TRBV18, the J gene TRBJ1-1; D possibly corresponds to TRBD1 (6 bases). CDR3 size: 15 residues. The germline V and J ends were trimmed by 3 bases and 0 bases, with 11 bases remaining between them. Germline assignment: CDR1 KGHSH and CDR2 LQKENI. For the CDR3, the DNA is TGTGCCAGCTCACCCATAGGACAGATGAACACTGAAGCTTTCTTT. Residues: CASSPIGQMNTEAFF.

Only a few counts were recorded for this clone. This sequence joins TRBV13 and TRBJ2-1; D gene unclear. This CDR3 region has 12 residues. CDR1 is PRHDT and CDR2 is FYEKMQ in the germline V gene (reference sequence). The germline V and J ends were trimmed by 3 bases and 8 bases, with 8 bases remaining between them. DNA for the CDR3: TGTGCCAGCAGCTTGTCGTTTTATGAGCAGTTCTTC. It encodes CASSLSFYEQFF.

J is TRBJ2-3 and V is TRBV2; 10 nucleotides line up with TRBD2. Looked up from germline, CDR1 is SNHLY and CDR2 is FYNNEI. The V gene end was trimmed by 4 bases and the J gene end by 5 bases; junction bases not matched to a gene: 6. This CDR3 spans 15 amino acids. CDR3 coding DNA: TGTGCCAGCAGTGGCGTACTAGCGGGGCGAGATACGCAGTATTTT. Translation: CASSGVLAGRDTQYF.

The chain joins TRBV19 to TRBJ2-3; 7 nucleotides agree with TRBD1. The CDR3 has 14 amino acids. With 7 bases clipped from V and 8 bases from J, the junction kept 12 bases outside the gene matches. Germline V gene sequence: CDR1 LNHDA, CDR2 SQIVND (reference sequence). CDR3 in DNA: TGTGCCAGTACCCTTAGGCAGGGGGTAGGTACGCAGTATTTT. The encoded protein is CASTLRQGVGTQYF.

On this clone itself: This CDR3 is also generated by other DNA sequences in the sample. The rearrangement links TRBV2 to TRBJ2-7, with D tentatively TRBD2 (5 bases). Germline V CDR1 and CDR2: SNHLY, FYNNEI. Trimming took off 2 bases at V and 7 bases at J, with 6 bases between the two ends. This CDR3 region has 11 residues. CDR3 sequence: CASSESGEQYF. CDR3 DNA sequence: TGTGCCAGCAGTGAATCGGGAGAGCAGTACTTC.

This chain uses TRBV2 with TRBJ2-5; D is perhaps TRBD1 (5 bases). Germline CDR1 and CDR2: SNHLY and FYNNEI. The CDR3 loop spans 14 amino acids. V was pared by 2 bases and J by 4 bases, with 11 bases between. CDR3 coding DNA: TGTGCCAGCAGTGAAAGGGCAGGGATAGAGACCCAGTACTTC. This codes for CASSERAGIETQYF.

The gene calls are TRBV18 and TRBJ2-3; D unclear. Germline V lookup: CDR1 KGHSH, CDR2 LQKENI. This CDR3 contains 14 residues. Trimming removed 3 bases at V and 2 bases at J, with 9 bases between. The CDR3 DNA reads as TGTGCCAGCTCACCCTCTAGGAACACAGATACGCAGTATTTT. Amino acid sequence: CASSPSRNTDTQYF.

The rearrangement links TRBV27 to TRBJ2-3; 8 nucleotides agree with TRBD1. The CDR3 spans 14 residues. Germline CDR1 MNHEY, CDR2 SMNVEV (reference sequence). The trim removed 6 bases at V and 6 bases at J, leaving 8 bases unmatched. CDR3: CASRNLRGLDTQYF. CDR3 DNA: TGTGCCAGCAGAAACCTCAGGGGGCTGGATACGCAGTATTTT.

The chain employs TRBV21-1 and TRBJ2-7; the table's D gene call, TRBD1, was not cross checked with the DNA. TRBV21-1 is reported as a pseudogene. This CDR3 has 18 residues. CDR3 protein: CADNVVRKPGGTCGEQYF. Here the CDR3 DNA reads TGTGCCGACAACGTCGTCAGAAAACCAGGGGGGACGTGTGGGGAGCAGTACTTC.

The chain carries TRBV19 and TRBJ1-1; TRBD1 agrees at 9 bases. V shed 10 bases and J 5 bases; nucleotides not matched to a gene: 11. Germline V gene sequence: CDR1 LNHDA, CDR2 SQIVND (reference sequence). The CDR3 is made up of 14 amino acids. CDR3: CATTSGTGRTEAFF. The DNA for the CDR3 is TGTGCCACGACCTCCGGGACAGGGAGGACTGAAGCTTTCTTT.

The chain carries TRBV18 and TRBJ2-5; D possibly corresponds to TRBD2 (5 bases). The length of the CDR3 is 13 residues. Germline values: CDR1 KGHSH, CDR2 LQKENI. V lost 0 bases and J 7 bases, leaving 9 bases between the germline ends. CDR3 nucleotide sequence: TGTGCCAGCTCACCACCGGCTGCGGGGACCCAGTACTTC. The encoded protein is CASSPPAAGTQYF.

This clone was observed a handful of times. The rearrangement uses TRBV6-1 and TRBJ2-7, with 9 bases aligning to TRBD1. The CDR3 consists of 15 residues. Per germline, CDR1 MNHNS and CDR2 SASEGT. With 2 bases clipped from V and 5 bases from J, the junction kept 7 bases outside the gene matches. In nucleotides, the CDR3 is TGTGCCAGCAGTGAAAGACAGGGGGAAGGTGACGAGCAGTACTTC. It yields the protein CASSERQGEGDEQYF.